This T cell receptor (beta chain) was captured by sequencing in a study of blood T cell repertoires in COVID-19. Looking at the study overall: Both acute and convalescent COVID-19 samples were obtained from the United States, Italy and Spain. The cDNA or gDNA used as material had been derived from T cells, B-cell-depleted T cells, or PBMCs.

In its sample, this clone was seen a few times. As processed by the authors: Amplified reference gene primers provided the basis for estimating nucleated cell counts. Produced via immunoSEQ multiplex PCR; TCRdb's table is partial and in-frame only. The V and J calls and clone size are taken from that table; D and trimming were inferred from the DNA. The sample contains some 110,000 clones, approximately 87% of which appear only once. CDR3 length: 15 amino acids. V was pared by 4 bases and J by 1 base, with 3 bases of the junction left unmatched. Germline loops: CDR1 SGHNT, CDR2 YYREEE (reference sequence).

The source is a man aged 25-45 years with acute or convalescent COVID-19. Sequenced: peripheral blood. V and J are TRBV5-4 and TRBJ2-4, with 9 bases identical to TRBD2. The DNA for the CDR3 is TGTGCCAGCAGCCAAAGCGGGGGGGCCAAAAACATTCAGTACTTC. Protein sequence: CASSQSGGAKNIQYF.